These 22 T cell receptor beta chains came from one sample sequenced in a study of T cells in Graves' hyperthyroidism and ophthalmopathy. Amplification yielded TCR beta CDR3 regions, with RNA transcripts as the source. RT-PCR in the first round (using the HTBI primer set) targeted the TCR CDR3. TCRdb reanalysed the multiplex PCR reads using MiXCR and keeps one entry per CDR3 protein. The sample records 300,000 to 450,000 distinct CDR3 sequences, roughly 14% being singletons. The material sequenced was blood. These receptor sequences come from a young woman with Graves' ophthalmopathy.

A note on this clonotype: A much bigger clone sits one base away, suggesting this may be a read error. V gene TRBV2 combines with J gene TRBJ2-1; 10 nucleotides agree with TRBD1. With V trimmed by 6 bases and J by 7 bases, 6 bases remained unmatched. CDR3 length equals 14 residues. The germline CDR1 and CDR2 sequences are SNHLY and FYNNEI. CDR3 protein: CASSMDRGVNEQFF. The CDR3 nucleotides read TGTGCCAGCAGCATGGACAGGGGGGTGAATGAGCAGTTCTTC.

This clonotype was picked up a small number of times. The chain combines TRBV20-1 with TRBJ1-2; D perhaps matches TRBD1 (5 bases). This CDR3 contains 10 residues. Germline V gene sequence: CDR1 DFQATT, CDR2 SNEGSKA (reference sequence). CDR3 protein: CSAKGNGYTF. CDR3 sequence (DNA): TGCAGCGCGAAGGGGAACGGCTACACCTTC.

This clonotype was seen ten or more times. V usage is TRBV28 and J usage is TRBJ1-2, with 11 bases fitting TRBD1. Germline loops: CDR1 MDHEN, CDR2 SYDVKM. This CDR3 region has 15 residues. J gave up 5 bases and V 6 bases, and 8 bases lay outside the gene matches. CDR3 region: CASRLGGQGEYGYTF. Written as DNA, the CDR3 is TGTGCCAGCAGACTCGGGGGACAGGGGGAATATGGCTACACCTTC.

This clonotype was counted many times. The chain joins TRBV11-2 to TRBJ1-1, with a weak D call TRBD1 (5 bases). The CDR3 loop spans 14 amino acids. Germline V lookup: CDR1 SGHAT, CDR2 FQNNGV. V was shortened by 2 bases and J by 7 bases, with 14 bases between the two germline ends. CDR3 sequence: CASSLSGRADEAFF. The DNA of the CDR3 is TGTGCCAGCAGCTTATCAGGCAGGGCGGATGAAGCTTTCTTT.

This clonotype was counted ten times or more. The rearrangement joins TRBV20-1 to TRBJ2-7, with a weak D call TRBD1 (6 bases). Trimming removed 1 base at V and 2 bases at J, with 12 bases between. The CDR3 runs 14 residues. Germline V CDR1 and CDR2: DFQATT, SNEGSKA (reference sequence). The CDR3 loop is CSARGTADTYEQYF. The CDR3, as DNA: TGCAGTGCTAGAGGGACAGCCGATACCTACGAGCAGTACTTC.

This clonotype showed up many times. CDR3 DNA sequence: TGTGCCAGCATTGAGGGTACCTACGAGCAGTACTTC. Amino acid sequence: CASIEGTYEQYF. The chain couples TRBV2 to TRBJ2-7; perhaps TRBD2 as D (5 bases). Per germline, CDR1 SNHLY and CDR2 FYNNEI. CDR3 length: 12 amino acids. Between the trimmed V and J ends, which lost 7 bases and 2 bases, there was a span of 9 bases.

CDR3: CSARLTGGAANEKLFF. For the CDR3, the DNA is TGCAGTGCTAGACTCACAGGGGGCGCTGCGAATGAAAAACTGTTTTTT. V and J are TRBV20-1 and TRBJ1-4; 9 bases line up with TRBD1. Germline assignment: CDR1 DFQATT and CDR2 SNEGSKA (reference sequence). J gave up 5 bases and V 2 bases, and 9 bases lay outside the gene matches. This CDR3 has 16 amino acids.

There are many counts of this clonotype. The chain combines TRBV18 with TRBJ2-1; D uncertain. The CDR3 covers 15 residues. V lost 3 bases, J lost 7 bases, and 16 bases lay in between. Germline V gene sequence: CDR1 KGHSH, CDR2 LQKENI. The CDR3 protein is CASSPSVPFGNEQFF. CDR3 DNA sequence: TGTGCCAGCTCACCGAGTGTGCCGTTTGGGAATGAGCAGTTCTTC.

This clonotype was counted ten times or more. The chain recombines TRBV30 with TRBJ2-7; 7 nucleotides align to TRBD1. The CDR3 spans 16 residues. The germline V gene has CDR1 GTSNPN and CDR2 SVGIG (reference sequence). Unmatched junction bases numbered 14, after V lost 2 bases and J lost 4 bases. The CDR3 region is CAWSLPRQGSFYEQYF. In nucleotides, the CDR3 is TGTGCCTGGAGTTTACCCCGACAGGGAAGTTTTTACGAGCAGTACTTC. The full variable domain, rest sourced from reference TRBV30 and TRBJ2-7, is SQTIHQWPATLVQPVGSPLSLECTVEGTSNPNLYWYRQAAGRGLQLLFYSVGIGQISSEVPQNLSASRPQDRQFILSSKKLLLSDSGFYLCAWSLPRQGSFYEQYFGPGTRLTVT.

The V gene is TRBV9, the J gene TRBJ2-7; D gene unclear. The CDR3 consists of 15 residues. Per the germline V gene, CDR1 is SGDLS and CDR2 is YYNGEE. Deletions cut 0 bases from V and 0 bases from J, with 10 bases between. The CDR3 bases are TGTGCCAGCAGCGTAGCTCTAGACTCCTCCTACGAGCAGTACTTC. It codes for CASSVALDSSYEQYF.

There are many counts of this clonotype. The genes are TRBV30 and TRBJ1-2; no clear D gene. The CDR3 has 13 residues. Trimming pared 4 bases from V and 0 bases from J, leaving 9 bases between. Germline V gene data show CDR1 as GTSNPN and CDR2 as SVGIG (reference sequence). The CDR3 reads CAWTATANYGYTF. CDR3 sequence (DNA): TGTGCCTGGACAGCAACAGCTAACTATGGCTACACCTTC.

V is TRBV2 and J is TRBJ1-5; possible D gene TRBD1, 5 bases. V lost 3 bases, J lost 7 bases, and 22 bases lay in between. Looked up from germline, CDR1 is SNHLY and CDR2 is FYNNEI. The CDR3 is 17 amino acids. CDR3 residues: CASSDGRQGAFWQPQHF. The CDR3 DNA sequence: TGTGCCAGCAGTGATGGGAGGCAGGGAGCTTTCTGGCAGCCCCAGCATTTT.

Many counts were recorded for this clonotype. The chain carries TRBV27 and TRBJ2-2, with 9 nucleotides matching TRBD1. The CDR3 consists of 15 residues. The V segment lost 1 base and the J segment 4 bases; nucleotides outside the gene matches: 1. In germline, CDR1 is MNHEY, CDR2 SMNVEV (reference sequence). The CDR3 DNA reads TGTGCCAGCAGTTTATACAGGGGGCCCACCGGGGAGCTGTTTTTT. This gives the protein CASSLYRGPTGELFF.

The chain uses TRBV7-2 and TRBJ1-2; D gene uncertain. The CDR3 contains 13 residues. Germline loops: CDR1 SGHTA, CDR2 FQGNSA. V lost 5 bases to trimming and J lost 10 bases, with 17 bases between them. The CDR3: CASSPTINMVYTF. The CDR3 DNA reads as TGTGCCAGCAGCCCCACAATTAACATGGTCTACACCTTC.

This clonotype was recorded at least ten times. The V call is TRBV28, the J call TRBJ1-6; 11 nucleotides match TRBD1. V shed 6 bases, J shed 0 bases, and the junction held 7 bases outside the gene matches. The CDR3 loop spans 18 amino acids. Germline values: CDR1 MDHEN, CDR2 SYDVKM. The CDR3 DNA is TGTGCCAGCAGACGAACTGGACAGGGGGCCTCCTATAATTCACCCCTCCACTTT. Translation: CASRRTGQGASYNSPLHF.

About this clonotype: This may be a read error: a much more frequent sequence differs by one nucleotide. This chain uses TRBV5-5 with TRBJ2-2; D is ambiguous. The length of the CDR3 is 15 residues. The V gene lost 3 bases and the J gene lost 3 bases, with 12 bases spanning the gap. Looked up from germline, CDR1 is SGHKS and CDR2 is YYEKEE (reference sequence). The CDR3, as DNA: TGTGCCAGCAGCTCCCGGTGTAGCTACACCGGGGAGCTGTTTTTT. The encoded protein is CASSSRCSYTGELFF.

This clonotype has at least ten counts. This sequence joins TRBV12-3 or TRBV12-4 and TRBJ1-1; tentative D call: TRBD1 (6 bases). CDR3 length: 15 amino acids. The ends were cut back, 0 bases at V and 0 bases at J, with 8 bases in the middle. CDR3 nucleotide sequence: TGTGCCAGCAGTTTAGCTCAGGGGTTGAACACTGAAGCTTTCTTT. It is translated as CASSLAQGLNTEAFF.

This chain joins TRBV20-1 and TRBJ2-1; 7 bases line up with TRBD2. The CDR3 loop spans 13 amino acids. The V and J ends lost 4 bases and 4 bases, in that order; junction bases with no gene match: 4. Germline V gene sequence: CDR1 DFQATT, CDR2 SNEGSKA (reference sequence). The CDR3 here is CSATEGGYNEQFF. The DNA for the CDR3 is TGCAGTGCTACCGAGGGAGGGTACAATGAGCAGTTCTTC.

This clonotype was observed a few times. V gene TRBV19 combines with J gene TRBJ2-1, with 8 nucleotides matching TRBD2. The CDR3 has 22 residues. Per germline, CDR1 LNHDA and CDR2 SQIVND (reference sequence). V gave up 5 bases and J gave up 0 bases; unmatched junction bases: 24. This chain's CDR3 is CASSAQFVPLAGRHSSYNEQFF. The CDR3 region has the DNA TGTGCCAGTAGTGCCCAGTTCGTTCCGCTAGCGGGTAGACACAGCTCCTACAATGAGCAGTTCTTC.

This clonotype has ten or more counts. The V call is TRBV18, the J call TRBJ1-5, with D hard to call. There are 14 residues in the CDR3. Germline V gene data show CDR1 as KGHSH and CDR2 as LQKENI. V lost 3 bases and J lost 9, with 15 bases in between. The CDR3 region has the DNA TGTGCCAGCTCACCGGCCGGTGGGGATGGGCCCCAGCATTTT. This gives the protein CASSPAGGDGPQHF.

This clonotype was recorded at least ten times. V is TRBV3-1 and J is TRBJ1-6; D perhaps matches TRBD1 (5 bases). Germline loops: CDR1 LGHDT, CDR2 YNNKEL (reference sequence). The CDR3 loop spans 14 amino acids. The V end lost 1 base, the J end lost 7 bases, and 8 bases lay between the germline ends. In DNA form, the CDR3 reads TGTGCCAGCAGCCAAGTACAGGCGAATTCACCCCTCCACTTT. This encodes CASSQVQANSPLHF.

V gene TRBV27 combines with J gene TRBJ2-5; 7 nucleotides match TRBD2. The CDR3 runs 17 residues. Trimming at V came to 3 bases and at J to 1 base, leaving 11 bases not matched to a gene. Germline lookup yields CDR1 MNHEY and CDR2 SMNVEV (reference sequence). Here the CDR3 DNA reads TGTGCCAGCAGTTTGGCTATTAACGGACTAGTCCAAGAGACCCAGTACTTC. This sequence encodes CASSLAINGLVQETQYF.